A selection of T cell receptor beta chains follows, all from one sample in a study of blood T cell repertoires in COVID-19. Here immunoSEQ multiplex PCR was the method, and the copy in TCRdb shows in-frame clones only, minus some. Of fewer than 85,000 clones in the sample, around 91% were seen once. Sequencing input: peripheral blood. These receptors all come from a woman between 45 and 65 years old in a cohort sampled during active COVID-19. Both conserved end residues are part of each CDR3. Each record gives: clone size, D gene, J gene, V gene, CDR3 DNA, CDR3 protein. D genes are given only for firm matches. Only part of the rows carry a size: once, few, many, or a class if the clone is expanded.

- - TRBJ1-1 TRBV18 TGTGCCAGCTCATCGACAGGAGCAGACACTGAAGCTTTCTTT CASSSTGADTEAFF
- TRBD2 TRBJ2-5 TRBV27 TGTGCCAGCAGTTTGGGACTAGCGGGAGCGGGAGAGACCCAGTACTTC CASSLGLAGAGETQYF
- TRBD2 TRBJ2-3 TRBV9 TGTGCCAGCAGCTTAGCGGGAGGGCAGGGCACAGATACGCAGTATTTT CASSLAGGQGTDTQYF
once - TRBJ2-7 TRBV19 TGTGCCAGTAGCCCCCAAGTAGGGGTAGGATTCCACACCTACGAGCAGTACTTC CASSPQVGVGFHTYEQYF
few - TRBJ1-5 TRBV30 TGTGCCTGGACACCGGGACTTAATAGCAATCAGCCCCAGCATTTT CAWTPGLNSNQPQHF
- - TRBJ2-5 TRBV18 TGTGCCAGCTCACCACAAGCAGGGCAAGAGACCCAGTACTTC CASSPQAGQETQYF
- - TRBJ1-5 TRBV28 TGTGCCAGCAGAGCCCCAGGACAGTGGAATCAGCCCCAGCATTTT CASRAPGQWNQPQHF
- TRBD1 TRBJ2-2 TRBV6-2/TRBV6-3 TGTGCCAGCAGTCGGACAGGGGGAACCGGGGAGCTGTTTTTT CASSRTGGTGELFF
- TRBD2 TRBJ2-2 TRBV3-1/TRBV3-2 TGTGCCAGCAGCCGAAGACTAGCAACGAAACCCGACCCCGGGGAGCTGTTTTTT CASSRRLATKPDPGELFF
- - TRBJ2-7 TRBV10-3 TGTGCCATCAGTGAGTTGGCTCCCCAGCGCGGCGAGCAGTACTTC CAISELAPQRGEQYF
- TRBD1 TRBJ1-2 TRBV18 TGTGCCAGCTCACCGGACAGGGGGCTCAATGGCTACACCTTC CASSPDRGLNGYTF